Described below is a single T cell receptor beta chain sequence and its context. What it recognizes is unknown. This sample was taken from a study of cytomegalovirus exposure and HLA in healthy donors. Clones were read by immunoSEQ multiplex PCR, and TCRdb kept only the in-frame ones, dropping some. In the table there are more than 100,000 clones, almost 90% of which are singletons. Study-level findings and limits: 164 TCR beta chains were listed as cytomegalovirus-associated. The tendency of first-cohort TCR clusters to co-occur in the roughly 120 validation repertoires was the finding of a later analysis.

CDR3 length equals 16 residues. The germline CDR1 and CDR2 sequences are SGHTA and FQGNSA. V gave up 5 bases and J gave up 0 bases, with 14 bases separating them. The clonotype originates from a man younger than 40 in good health and CMV-seronegative. The specimen was PBMCs. V gene TRBV7-2 combines with J gene TRBJ1-3, with TRBD1 as a possible D gene (5 bases). The CDR3 protein is CASSPQGKYSGNTIYF. The CDR3 DNA sequence: TGTGCCAGCAGCCCCCAGGGAAAGTACTCTGGAAACACCATATATTTT.